The clone carrying this TCR beta chain turned up a few times. The data were taken from a study of OX40 agonist ivuxolimab in advanced cancers. Looked up from germline, CDR1 is SGHRS and CDR2 is YFSETQ. Trimming took off 4 bases at V and 1 base at J, with 16 bases between the two ends. CDR3 size: 16 residues. Sequencing used immunoSEQ multiplex PCR; TCRdb keeps in-frame clones, though not all of them. The sample lists 40,000 to 50,000 clones; about 90% were seen once. Specimen: CD4+ or CD8+ T cells sorted from blood, collected in a trial of the OX40 agonist ivuxolimab. The sequence was obtained from an adult with an advanced solid tumor such as melanoma, head and neck, liver or kidney cancer. This sequence joins TRBV5-1 and TRBJ2-3; D is perhaps TRBD1 (5 bases). The CDR3 loop is CASSLPQGTGTDTQYF. In nucleotides, the CDR3 is TGCGCCAGCAGCCTTCCCCAGGGTACGGGCACAGATACGCAGTATTTT.